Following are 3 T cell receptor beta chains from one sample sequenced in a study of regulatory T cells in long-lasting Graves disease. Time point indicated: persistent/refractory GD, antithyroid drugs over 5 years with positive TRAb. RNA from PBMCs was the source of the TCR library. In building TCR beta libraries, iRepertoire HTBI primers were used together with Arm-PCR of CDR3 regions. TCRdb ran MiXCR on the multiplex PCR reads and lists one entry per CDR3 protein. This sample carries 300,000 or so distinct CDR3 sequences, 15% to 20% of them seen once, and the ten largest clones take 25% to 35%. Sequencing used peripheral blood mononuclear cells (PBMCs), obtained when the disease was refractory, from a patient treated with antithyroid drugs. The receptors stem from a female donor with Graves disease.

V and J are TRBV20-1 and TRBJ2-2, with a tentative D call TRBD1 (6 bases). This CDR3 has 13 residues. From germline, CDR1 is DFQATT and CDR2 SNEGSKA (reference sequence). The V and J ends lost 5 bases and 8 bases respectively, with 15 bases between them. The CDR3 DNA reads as TGCAGTGCTGGACAGAGTGGCCTGGGGGAGCTGTTTTTT. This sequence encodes CSAGQSGLGELFF.

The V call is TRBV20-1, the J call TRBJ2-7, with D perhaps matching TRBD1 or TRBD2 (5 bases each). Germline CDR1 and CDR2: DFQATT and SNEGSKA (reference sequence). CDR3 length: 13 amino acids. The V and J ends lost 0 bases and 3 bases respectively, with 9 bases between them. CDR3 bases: TGCAGTGCTAGAGAAGGGGAGATCTACGAGCAGTACTTC. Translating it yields CSAREGEIYEQYF.

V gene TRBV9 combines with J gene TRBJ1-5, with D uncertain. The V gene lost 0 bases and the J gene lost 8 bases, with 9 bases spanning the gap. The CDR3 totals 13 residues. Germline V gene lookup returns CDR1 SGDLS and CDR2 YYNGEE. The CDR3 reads CASSVGGKKPQHF. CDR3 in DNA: TGTGCCAGCAGCGTAGGCGGTAAGAAGCCCCAGCATTTT.